One sample yielded the 25 T cell receptor beta chains listed below, sequenced in a study of blood T cell repertoires in COVID-19. TCRdb's table, derived via immunoSEQ multiplex PCR, lists solely in-frame clones and lacks some. There are about 140,000 clones in the sample; roughly four fifths occur only once, and 3.5% to 5.5% lies in the top ten. Sequences were obtained from peripheral blood. Source of these receptors: a woman over 75 with active or convalescent COVID-19.

This clone was counted a few times. The chain joins TRBV3-1 (or the pseudogene TRBV3-2) to TRBJ1-1; TRBD1 matches at 7 bases. The germline CDR1 and CDR2 sequences are LGHDT and YNNKEL (reference sequence). V dropped 0 bases and J dropped 5; count of bases not matched to a gene: 15. This CDR3 comprises 18 residues. CDR3 DNA: TGTGCCAGCAGCCAAGATCTAGATTGGGCAGGGGGGCGAACTGAAGCTTTCTTT. This codes for CASSQDLDWAGGRTEAFF.

In DNA form, the CDR3 reads TGTGCCATCGGAGAGGGCAATCAGCCCCAGCATTTT. This translates into CAIGEGNQPQHF. This chain uses TRBV28 with TRBJ1-5; D gene ambiguous. With 10 bases removed from V and 2 bases from J, the gap between germline ends came to 9 bases. Germline lookup yields CDR1 MDHEN and CDR2 SYDVKM. This CDR3 has 12 residues.

In this sample, this clone turned up once. This sequence joins TRBV5-4 and TRBJ1-4, with D hard to call. The CDR3 length is 17 residues. Trimming removed 0 bases from V and 3 bases from J, with 15 bases in between. The V gene's germline CDR1 is SGHNT and CDR2 YYREEE (reference sequence). This chain's CDR3 is CASSLGPRTGSNEKLFF. The DNA of the CDR3 is TGTGCCAGCAGCTTGGGACCCCGAACGGGATCTAATGAAAAACTGTTTTTT. Full variable domain (remainder filled in from reference TRBV5-4 and TRBJ1-4): ETGVTQSPTHLIKTRGQQVTLRCSSQSGHNTVSWYQQALGQGPQFIFQYYREEENGRGNFPPRFSGLQFPNYSSELNVNALELDDSALYLCASSLGPRTGSNEKLFFGSGTQLSVL.

In its sample, this clone was seen many times. V and J are TRBV4-1 and TRBJ2-5; D is possibly TRBD2 (6 bases). The CDR3 totals 15 residues. V shed 1 base and J shed 5 bases, with 14 bases lying between them. Germline V gives CDR1 MGHRA, CDR2 YSYEKL. CDR3: CASSQVSGGGETQYF. DNA of the CDR3: TGCGCCAGCAGCCAAGTCTCCGGGGGAGGTGAGACCCAGTACTTC.

The J gene is TRBJ2-1, the V gene TRBV7-3, with 7 bases identical to TRBD2. The CDR3 extends over 16 amino acids. Germline-derived CDR1 and CDR2 are SGHTA and FQGTGA. The junction had 15 bases not matched to a gene; V was cut back by 3 bases and J by 10 bases. The chain's CDR3 is CASSLASLAPLGEQFF. The CDR3 region has the DNA TGTGCCAGCAGCTTGGCTTCACTAGCGCCCTTAGGAGAGCAGTTCTTC.

V is TRBV6-6 and J is TRBJ2-7, with a weak D call TRBD1 (6 bases). The CDR3 consists of 13 residues. V shed 6 bases and J shed 9 bases, with 18 bases lying between them. Germline lookup yields CDR1 MNHNY and CDR2 SVGAGI (reference sequence). The CDR3 region is CASSEKQGLRQYF. For the CDR3, the DNA is TGTGCCAGCAGCGAGAAACAGGGTTTACGGCAGTACTTC.

The V call is TRBV9, the J call TRBJ2-2; 7 nucleotides align to TRBD1. This CDR3 has 14 residues. The germline V gene encodes CDR1 SGDLS and CDR2 YYNGEE. V lost 3 bases to trimming and J lost 3 bases; unmatched junction nucleotides: 2. The CDR3 loop is CASSEQGYTGELFF. CDR3 nucleotides: TGTGCCAGCAGCGAACAGGGGTACACCGGGGAGCTGTTTTTT.

The chain uses TRBV6-4 and TRBJ1-1; no firm D call. The CDR3 runs to 13 residues. Trimming shortened V by 5 bases and J by 0 bases, and 7 bases separated the two germline ends. Germline lookup yields CDR1 MRHNA and CDR2 SNTAGT. CDR3 in amino acids: CASSFQVNTEAFF. CDR3 DNA sequence: TGTGCCAGCAGTTTTCAGGTGAACACTGAAGCTTTCTTT.

This chain uses TRBV7-2 with TRBJ1-3; D is perhaps TRBD1 (5 bases). Deletions cut 7 bases from V and 4 bases from J, with 14 bases between. Germline CDR1 SGHTA, CDR2 FQGNSA. The CDR3 sequence is 14 residues long. CDR3 protein: CASTRGGVGNTIYF. In DNA, the CDR3 is TGTGCCAGCACCCGGGGGGGGGTCGGAAACACCATATATTTT.

This chain connects TRBV7-6 to TRBJ2-2, with TRBD1 matching 9 bases. V was pared by 2 bases and J by 1 base, with 5 bases of the junction left unmatched. Germline assignment: CDR1 SGHVS and CDR2 FNYEAQ. CDR3 length equals 17 residues. CDR3: CASSLPGQGKNTGELFF. CDR3 in DNA: TGTGCCAGCAGCTTACCGGGACAGGGAAAGAACACCGGGGAGCTGTTTTTT.

This chain connects TRBV4-2 to TRBJ1-5; D is uncertain. CDR1 is LGHNA and CDR2 is YNFKEQ in the germline V gene. This CDR3 has 15 amino acids. V was trimmed by 1 base and J by 4 bases, leaving 11 bases between them. The CDR3 loop is CASSQVNGLNQPQHF. Written as DNA, the CDR3 is TGTGCCAGCAGCCAAGTAAACGGGTTAAATCAGCCCCAGCATTTT.

The chain couples TRBV6-1 to TRBJ1-2; 10 nucleotides agree with TRBD1. Trimming at V came to 3 bases and at J to 0 bases, leaving 7 bases not matched to a gene. Germline V gene data show CDR1 as MNHNS and CDR2 as SASEGT. The length of the CDR3 is 17 residues. CDR3 amino acids: CASSESDRGLSNYGYTF. The CDR3 DNA reads TGTGCCAGCAGTGAGAGCGACAGGGGGCTTTCTAACTATGGCTACACCTTC.

V and J are TRBV28 and TRBJ2-6, with 7 bases that match TRBD2. This CDR3 contains 15 residues. Trimming removed 2 bases from V and 2 bases from J; junction bases left unmatched: 0. Germline values: CDR1 MDHEN, CDR2 SYDVKM. CDR3 loop: CASSLGGAGANVLTF. The CDR3 DNA reads TGTGCCAGCAGTTTAGGGGGGGCTGGGGCCAACGTCCTGACTTTC.

The chain carries TRBV14 and TRBJ2-1, with 12 bases that match TRBD2. With V trimmed by 4 bases and J by 5 bases, 3 bases remained unmatched. Germline V lookup: CDR1 SGHDN, CDR2 FVKESK. CDR3 size: 15 residues. Written as DNA, the CDR3 is TGTGCCAGCAGCCCTAGCGGGGGGGCCAACAATGAGCAGTTCTTC. It specifies CASSPSGGANNEQFF.

This chain links TRBV21-1 with TRBJ2-5; TRBD2 is taken as the D call from the table, unchecked against the DNA. TRBV21-1 is noted as a pseudogene. The CDR3 is made up of 16 amino acids. The CDR3 sequence is CASSGLRGNDQETQYF. CDR3 nucleotide sequence: TGTGCCAGCAGCGGTTTGCGGGGGAACGACCAAGAGACCCAGTACTTC.

This sequence joins TRBV28 and TRBJ1-3, with D unclear. CDR3 length: 14 amino acids. CDR1 MDHEN and CDR2 SYDVKM come from the germline V gene. The germline V and J ends were trimmed by 5 bases and 3 bases, with 11 bases remaining between them. CDR3 sequence: CASSARRGGNTIYF. CDR3 DNA sequence: TGTGCCAGCAGTGCCCGAAGAGGTGGAAACACCATATATTTT.

This clone was counted once. V and J are TRBV5-6 and TRBJ2-7; no clear D. From germline, CDR1 is SGHDT and CDR2 YYEEEE. The germline V and J ends were trimmed by 4 bases and 2 bases, with 10 bases remaining between them. This CDR3 comprises 13 residues. The CDR3 DNA sequence: TGTGCCAGCAGCGCGGTTGGCCCCTACGAGCAGTACTTC. Its protein is CASSAVGPYEQYF.

The chain couples TRBV18 to TRBJ1-1, with 7 bases aligning to TRBD1. V lost 3 bases and J lost 3; bases outside the gene matches: 7. CDR1 KGHSH and CDR2 LQKENI come from the germline V gene. There are 15 residues in the CDR3. For the CDR3, the DNA is TGTGCCAGCTCACCTACAGGGGACGGTGACACTGAAGCTTTCTTT. Translation: CASSPTGDGDTEAFF.

This sequence joins TRBV10-3 and TRBJ2-4; a weak D match, TRBD2 (5 bases). The CDR3 is 17 residues long. Per the germline V gene, CDR1 is ENHRY and CDR2 is SYGVKD. V was trimmed by 0 bases and J by 2 bases, leaving 14 bases between them. This CDR3 reads CAISESAVDLTKNIQYF. CDR3 in DNA: TGTGCCATCAGTGAGTCAGCGGTAGATTTGACCAAAAACATTCAGTACTTC.

V usage is TRBV5-6 and J usage is TRBJ1-2, with D unclear. From germline, CDR1 is SGHDT and CDR2 YYEEEE. CDR3 length: 13 amino acids. Trimming removed 1 base from V and 5 bases from J, with 9 bases in between. The CDR3 DNA reads TGTGCCAGCAGCTTGAGGTCGGGTTATGGCTACACCTTC. It yields the protein CASSLRSGYGYTF.

This chain uses TRBV5-1 with TRBJ2-1; the match to TRBD1 covers 9 bases. This CDR3 is 15 amino acids long. V trimming: 1 base; J trimming: 11 bases; junction bases outside the gene matches: 10. Germline values: CDR1 SGHRS, CDR2 YFSETQ. CDR3 loop: CASSLSPDRGLKQFF. The CDR3 coding sequence is TGCGCCAGCAGCTTGAGTCCCGACAGGGGGTTGAAGCAGTTCTTC.

The chain uses TRBV5-1 and TRBJ1-2; 8 positions match TRBD1. With V trimmed by 0 bases and J by 8 bases, 9 bases remained unmatched. This CDR3 has 15 residues. CDR1 SGHRS and CDR2 YFSETQ come from the germline V gene. In DNA, the CDR3 is TGCGCCAGCAGCTTGGGACAGGGGCAACTGGAGGGCTACACCTTC. Protein: CASSLGQGQLEGYTF.

The V gene is TRBV3-1 (or the pseudogene TRBV3-2), the J gene TRBJ1-2; D unclear. The CDR3 is 14 residues long. Germline CDR1 reads LGHDT; CDR2 reads YNNKEL (reference sequence). V was pared by 4 bases and J by 5 bases, with 14 bases between. The CDR3 region has the DNA TGTGCCAGCAGCCTAAGTCCCAACAGATATGGCTACACCTTC. Amino acids: CASSLSPNRYGYTF.

This clone came up a few times. This chain joins TRBV20-1 and TRBJ2-3; no clear D gene. Between the trimmed V and J ends, which lost 3 bases and 0 bases, there was a span of 13 bases. Germline CDR1 is DFQATT and CDR2 is SNEGSKA (reference sequence). This CDR3 spans 15 amino acids. In DNA, the CDR3 is TGCAGTGCTAGTCCTACGAGTTCTAGCACAGATACGCAGTATTTT. Its translation: CSASPTSSSTDTQYF.

A note on this clone: A read error may explain this, as a much larger clone is one base away. The genes are TRBV2 and TRBJ1-5; D is ambiguous. V was trimmed by 4 bases and J by 3 bases, leaving 7 bases between them. The CDR3 has 13 amino acids. From germline, CDR1 is SNHLY and CDR2 FYNNEI. Here the CDR3 reads CASSGGNNQPQHF. CDR3 in DNA: TGTGCCAGCAGTGGAGGAAACAATCAGCCCCAGCATTTT.